The sequence of this T cell receptor beta chain was determined in a study of shared clonotypes between healthy human individuals. About the study: Samples came from a couple of female and three male donors aged 18 to 49.

Whole-study results and caveats: Tissue TCR repertoires likely differ from these blood-only repertoires. The represented genetic and exposure-history diversity was limited by the small number of donors.

J gave up 14 bases and V 2 bases, and 9 bases lay outside the gene matches. The length of the CDR3 is 15 residues. Germline loops: CDR1 MGHRA, CDR2 YSYEKL. Donors comprised healthy HIV-negative adults lacking recent acute infections or vaccinations. The protocol was immunoSEQ multiplex PCR, while the TCRdb copy is restricted to in-frame clones and leaves out a portion. This sample has 2.3 million or so clones, with 90% to 95% found just once. The count of this clone is one. Its antigen remains unidentified. Sequencing was performed on naive CD4+ T cells from PBMCs. Indicated subset: CD45RA+ positively selected. The V call is TRBV4-1, the J call TRBJ2-1, with 13 bases identical to TRBD2. This clonotype was obtained from a man in his late teens or twenties in good health. Some clones in this sample may be carry-over from other donors' samples. The CDR3 nucleotides read TGCGCCAGCAGCCAACCACTAGCGGGAGGGCCTTTGAAGTTCTTC. Translating it yields CASSQPLAGGPLKFF.